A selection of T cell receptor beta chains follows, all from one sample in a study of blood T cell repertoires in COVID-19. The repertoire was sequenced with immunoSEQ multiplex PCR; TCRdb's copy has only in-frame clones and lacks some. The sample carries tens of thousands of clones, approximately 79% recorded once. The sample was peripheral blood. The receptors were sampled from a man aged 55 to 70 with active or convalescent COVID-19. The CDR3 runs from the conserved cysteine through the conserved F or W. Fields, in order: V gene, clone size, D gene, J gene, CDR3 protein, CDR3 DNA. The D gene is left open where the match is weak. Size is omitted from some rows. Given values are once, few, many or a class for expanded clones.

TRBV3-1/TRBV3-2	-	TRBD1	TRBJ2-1	CASSPRGPSYNEQFF	TGTGCCAGCAGCCCCAGGGGGCCGTCCTACAATGAGCAGTTCTTC
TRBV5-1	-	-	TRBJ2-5	CASRVNRLGGETQYF	TGCGCCAGCAGAGTTAATAGGCTAGGAGGGGAGACCCAGTACTTC
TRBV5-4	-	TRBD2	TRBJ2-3	CASSGIAGRTDTQYF	TGTGCCAGCAGCGGTATAGCGGGGCGCACAGATACGCAGTATTTT
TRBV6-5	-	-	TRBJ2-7	CASRGQIYEQYF	TGTGCCAGCAGAGGACAGATCTACGAGCAGTACTTC
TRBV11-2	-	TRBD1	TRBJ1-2	CASSQGQGTIGYGYTF	TGTGCCAGCAGCCAGGGACAGGGGACAATAGGGTATGGCTACACCTTC
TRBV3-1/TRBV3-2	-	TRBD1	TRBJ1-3	CASSADRVSGNTIYF	TGTGCCAGCAGCGCGGACAGGGTGTCTGGAAACACCATATATTTT
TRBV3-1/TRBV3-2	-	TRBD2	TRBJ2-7	CASSQWTSGLTYEQYF	TGTGCCAGCAGCCAGTGGACTAGCGGTCTTACCTACGAGCAGTACTTC
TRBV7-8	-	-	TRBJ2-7	CASSLDRAKAYEQYF	TGTGCCAGCAGCCTGGACAGAGCCAAAGCGTACGAGCAGTACTTC
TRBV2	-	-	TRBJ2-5	CATGGETQYF	TGTGCCACTGGAGGGGAGACCCAGTACTTC
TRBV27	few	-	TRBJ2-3	CASSFRGRDTDTQYF	TGTGCCAGCAGTTTCAGGGGCAGGGACACAGATACGCAGTATTTT
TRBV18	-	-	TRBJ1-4	CASSPPSTGPEKLFF	TGTGCCAGCTCACCACCATCGACAGGCCCTGAAAAACTGTTTTTT
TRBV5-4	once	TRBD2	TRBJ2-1	CASSLGGGGATSYNEQFF	TGTGCCAGCAGCTTGGGAGGCGGGGGGGCCACCTCCTACAATGAGCAGTTCTTC
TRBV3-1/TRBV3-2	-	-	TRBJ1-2	CASSQPLAGDQPYGYTF	TGTGCCAGCAGCCAACCTTTAGCAGGGGACCAGCCCTATGGCTACACCTTC
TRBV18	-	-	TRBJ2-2	CASSPNAGALTGELFF	TGTGCCAGCTCACCCAACGCGGGGGCCCTCACCGGGGAGCTGTTTTTT
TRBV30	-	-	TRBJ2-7	CAWSVLPGQPYEQYF	TGTGCCTGGAGTGTACTCCCCGGACAGCCCTACGAGCAGTACTTC
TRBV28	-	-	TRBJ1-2	CASSDSNYGYTF	TGTGCCAGCAGTGATAGCAACTATGGCTACACCTTC
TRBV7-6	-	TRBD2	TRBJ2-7	CASSLFSSGGPSSYEQYF	TGTGCCAGCAGCTTATTTTCTAGCGGGGGCCCCAGCTCCTACGAGCAGTACTTC
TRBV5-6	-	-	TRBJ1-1	CASSLIGAGTEAFF	TGTGCCAGCAGCTTGATAGGGGCCGGGACTGAAGCTTTCTTT
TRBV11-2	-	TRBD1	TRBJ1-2	CASSFGTENYGYTF	TGTGCCAGCAGCTTTGGGACAGAGAACTATGGCTACACCTTC
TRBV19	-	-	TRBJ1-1	CASSDGQMNTEAFF	TGTGCCAGTAGCGACGGACAGATGAACACTGAAGCTTTCTTT
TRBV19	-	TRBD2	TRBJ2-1	CASRPSGGAYNEQFF	TGTGCCAGTAGACCTAGCGGGGGGGCCTACAATGAGCAGTTCTTC
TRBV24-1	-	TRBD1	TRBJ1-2	CATSDLDRDHGYTF	TGTGCCACCAGTGATTTGGACAGGGACCATGGCTACACCTTC
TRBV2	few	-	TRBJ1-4	CASSEAGEGSEKLFF	TGTGCCAGCAGTGAAGCCGGGGAGGGTTCTGAAAAACTGTTTTTT
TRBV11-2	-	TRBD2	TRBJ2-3	CASSLRLAGGADTQYF	TGTGCCAGCAGCCTCCGACTAGCGGGGGGTGCAGATACGCAGTATTTT
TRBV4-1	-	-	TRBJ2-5	CASSPRKFRGPKGETQYF	TGCGCCAGCAGCCCTCGAAAATTCAGGGGCCCAAAAGGGGAGACCCAGTACTTC
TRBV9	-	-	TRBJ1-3	CASSERGQGTANSGNTIYF	TGTGCCAGCAGCGAGAGAGGTCAGGGAACTGCTAACTCTGGAAACACCATATATTTT
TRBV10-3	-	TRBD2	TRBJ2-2	CAISEVGLAGNTGELFF	TGTGCCATCAGTGAGGTGGGACTAGCGGGGAACACCGGGGAGCTGTTTTTT
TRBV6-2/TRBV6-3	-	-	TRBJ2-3	CASSYSAGEGADTQYF	TGTGCCAGCAGTTACTCGGCAGGGGAGGGGGCAGATACGCAGTATTTT
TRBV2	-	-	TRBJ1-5	CASAGSGFNQPQHF	TGTGCCAGTGCCGGTTCGGGATTCAATCAGCCCCAGCATTTT
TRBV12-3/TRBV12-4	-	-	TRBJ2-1	CASTRLSWNEQFF	TGTGCCAGCACTCGACTATCGTGGAATGAGCAGTTCTTC
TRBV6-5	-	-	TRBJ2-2	CASSYRGTGELFF	TGTGCCAGCAGTTACAGAGGGACCGGGGAGCTGTTTTTT
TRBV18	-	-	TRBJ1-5	CASSPPGAGVFQPQHF	TGTGCCAGCTCACCACCGGGGGCAGGGGTCTTTCAGCCCCAGCATTTT
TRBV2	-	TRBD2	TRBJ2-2	CASTFSGGNTGELFF	TGTGCCAGCACATTTAGCGGGGGGAACACCGGGGAGCTGTTTTTT
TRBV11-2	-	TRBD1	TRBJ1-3	CASSPTWTGSSGNTIYF	TGTGCCAGCAGCCCTACCTGGACAGGGAGCTCTGGAAACACCATATATTTT
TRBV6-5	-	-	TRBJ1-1	CASSIRGRTEAFF	TGTGCCAGCAGCATCCGAGGGCGTACTGAAGCTTTCTTT
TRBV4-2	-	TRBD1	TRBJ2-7	CASSQAGTAHYEQYF	TGTGCCAGCAGCCAAGCCGGGACAGCCCACTACGAGCAGTACTTC
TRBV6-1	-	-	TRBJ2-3	CASSERQGLEEQYF	TGTGCCAGCAGTGAGAGGCAGGGGTTGGAAGAGCAGTATTTT
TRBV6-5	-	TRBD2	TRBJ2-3	CASTPSGVSTDTQYF	TGTGCCAGCACCCCTAGCGGGGTTAGCACAGATACGCAGTATTTT
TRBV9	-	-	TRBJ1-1	CASSPGSTEAFF	TGTGCCAGCAGCCCCGGTAGCACTGAAGCTTTCTTT
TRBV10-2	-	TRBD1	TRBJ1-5	CASRDWDRDNQPQHF	TGCGCCAGCAGAGACTGGGACAGGGACAATCAGCCCCAGCATTTT